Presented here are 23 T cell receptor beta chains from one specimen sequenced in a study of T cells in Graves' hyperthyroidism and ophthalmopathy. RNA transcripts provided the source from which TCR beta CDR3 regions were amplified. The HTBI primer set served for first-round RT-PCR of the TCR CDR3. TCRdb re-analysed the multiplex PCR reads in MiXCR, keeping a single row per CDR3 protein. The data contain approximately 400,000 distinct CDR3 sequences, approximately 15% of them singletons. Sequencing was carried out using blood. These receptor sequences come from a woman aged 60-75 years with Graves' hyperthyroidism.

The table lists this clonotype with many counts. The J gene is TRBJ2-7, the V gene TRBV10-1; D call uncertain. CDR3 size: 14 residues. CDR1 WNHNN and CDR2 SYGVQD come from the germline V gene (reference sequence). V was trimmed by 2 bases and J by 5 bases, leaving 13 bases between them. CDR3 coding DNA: TGCGCCAGCAGTGAGGGGCAGATGTACAACGAGCAGTACTTC. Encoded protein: CASSEGQMYNEQYF.

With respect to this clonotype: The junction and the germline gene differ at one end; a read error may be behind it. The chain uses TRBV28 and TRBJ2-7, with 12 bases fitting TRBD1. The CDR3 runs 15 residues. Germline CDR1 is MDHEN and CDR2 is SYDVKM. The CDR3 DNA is TGTGCCAGCAGTTCAACCGGGACAGGGGGCTTCGGGCAGTGCTTC. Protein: CASSSTGTGGFGQCF.

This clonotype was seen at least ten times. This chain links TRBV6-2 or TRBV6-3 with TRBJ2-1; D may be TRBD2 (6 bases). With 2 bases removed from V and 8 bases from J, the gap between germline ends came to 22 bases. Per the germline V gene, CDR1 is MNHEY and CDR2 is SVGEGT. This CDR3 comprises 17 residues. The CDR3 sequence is CASSYQIPGGGRHEQFF. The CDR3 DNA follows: TGTGCCAGCAGTTACCAAATCCCTGGAGGAGGGAGACATGAGCAGTTCTTC.

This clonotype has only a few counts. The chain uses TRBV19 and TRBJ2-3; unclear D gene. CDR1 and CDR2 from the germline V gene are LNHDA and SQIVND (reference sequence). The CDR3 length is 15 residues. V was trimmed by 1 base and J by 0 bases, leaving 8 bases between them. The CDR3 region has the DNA TGTGCCAGTAGTATAGTGGGTACTAGCACAGATACGCAGTATTTT. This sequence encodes CASSIVGTSTDTQYF.

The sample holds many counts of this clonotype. CDR3 nucleotide sequence: TGTGCCGGCCGGGGCACCGGGGAGCTGTTTTTT. Translation gives CAGRGTGELFF. V usage is TRBV12-3 or TRBV12-4 and J usage is TRBJ2-2; D may be TRBD2 (5 bases). This CDR3 spans 11 amino acids. V was cut by 11 bases and J by 4 bases, with 8 bases left in between.

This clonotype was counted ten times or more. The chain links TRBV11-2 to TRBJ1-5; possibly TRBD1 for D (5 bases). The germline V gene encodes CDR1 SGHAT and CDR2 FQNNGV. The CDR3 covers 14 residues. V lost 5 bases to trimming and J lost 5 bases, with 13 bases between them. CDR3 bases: TGTGCCAGCAGCCGGGGGGGGGGAGATCAGCCCCAGCATTTT. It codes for CASSRGGGDQPQHF.

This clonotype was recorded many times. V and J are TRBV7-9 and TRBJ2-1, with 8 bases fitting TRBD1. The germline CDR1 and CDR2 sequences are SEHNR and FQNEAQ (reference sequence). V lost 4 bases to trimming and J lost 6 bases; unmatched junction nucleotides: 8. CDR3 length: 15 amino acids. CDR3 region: CASSWRQGIGNEQFF. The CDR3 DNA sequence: TGTGCCAGCAGCTGGAGACAGGGGATCGGCAATGAGCAGTTCTTC.

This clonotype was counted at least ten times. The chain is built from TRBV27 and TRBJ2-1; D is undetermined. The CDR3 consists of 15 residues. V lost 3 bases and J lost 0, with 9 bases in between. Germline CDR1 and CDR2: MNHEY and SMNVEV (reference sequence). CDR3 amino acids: CASSFGISSYNEQFF. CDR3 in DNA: TGTGCCAGCAGTTTTGGGATCAGCTCCTACAATGAGCAGTTCTTC.

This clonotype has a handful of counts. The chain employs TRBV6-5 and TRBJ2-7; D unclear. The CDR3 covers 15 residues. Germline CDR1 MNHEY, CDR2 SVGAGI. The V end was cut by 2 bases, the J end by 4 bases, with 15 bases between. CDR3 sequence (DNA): TGTGCCAGCAGTTACGGGGTGCCTCTGAAATACGAGCAGTACTTC. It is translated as CASSYGVPLKYEQYF.

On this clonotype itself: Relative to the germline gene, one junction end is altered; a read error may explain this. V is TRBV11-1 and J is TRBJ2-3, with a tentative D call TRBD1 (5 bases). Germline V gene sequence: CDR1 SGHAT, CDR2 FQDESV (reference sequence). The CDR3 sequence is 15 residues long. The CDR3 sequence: CASSRRTLGTDTQYF. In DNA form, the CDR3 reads TGCGCCAGCAGCCGGCGGACACTTGGGACAGATACGCAGTATTTT. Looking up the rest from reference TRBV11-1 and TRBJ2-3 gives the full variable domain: EAEVAQSPRYKITEKSQAVAFWCDPISGHATLYWYRQILGQGPELLVQFQDESVVDDSQLPKDRFSAERLKGVDSTLKIQPAELGDSAMYLCASSRRTLGTDTQYFGPGTRLTVL.

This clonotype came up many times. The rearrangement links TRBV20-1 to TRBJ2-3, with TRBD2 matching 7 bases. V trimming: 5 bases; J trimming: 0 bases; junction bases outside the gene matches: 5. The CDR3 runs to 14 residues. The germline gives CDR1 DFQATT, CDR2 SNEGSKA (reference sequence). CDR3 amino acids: CSAAGAGSTDTQYF. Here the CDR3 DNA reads TGCAGTGCTGCGGGAGCGGGAAGCACAGATACGCAGTATTTT.

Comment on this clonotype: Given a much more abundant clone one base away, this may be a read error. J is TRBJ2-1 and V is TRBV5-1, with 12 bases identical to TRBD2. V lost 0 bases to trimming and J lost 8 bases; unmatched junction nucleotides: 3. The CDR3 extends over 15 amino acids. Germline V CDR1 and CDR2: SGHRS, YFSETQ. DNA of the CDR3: TGCGCCAGCAGCTTGGGACTAGCGGGAGTCTATGAGCAGTTCTTC. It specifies CASSLGLAGVYEQFF.

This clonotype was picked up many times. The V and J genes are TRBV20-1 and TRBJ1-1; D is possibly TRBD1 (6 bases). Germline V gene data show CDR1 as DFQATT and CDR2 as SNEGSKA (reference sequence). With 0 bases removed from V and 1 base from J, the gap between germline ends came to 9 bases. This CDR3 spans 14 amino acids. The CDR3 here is CSARDQGKNTEAFF. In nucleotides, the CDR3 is TGCAGTGCTAGAGATCAGGGGAAGAACACTGAAGCTTTCTTT.

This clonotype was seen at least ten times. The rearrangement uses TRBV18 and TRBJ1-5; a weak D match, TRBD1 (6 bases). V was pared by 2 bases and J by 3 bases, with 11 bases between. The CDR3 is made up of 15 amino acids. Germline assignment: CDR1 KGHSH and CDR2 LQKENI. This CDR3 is CASSPVYRDNQPQHF. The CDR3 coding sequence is TGTGCCAGCTCACCAGTTTACAGGGACAATCAGCCCCAGCATTTT.

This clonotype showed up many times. The CDR3 spells CATSDPGANSNQPQHF. The CDR3 DNA reads TGTGCCACCAGTGATCCAGGGGCGAATAGCAATCAGCCCCAGCATTTT. The V call is TRBV24-1, the J call TRBJ1-5, with TRBD1 as a possible D gene (6 bases). The CDR3 runs 16 residues. Trimming shortened V by 3 bases and J by 0 bases, and 11 bases separated the two germline ends. CDR1 is KGHDR and CDR2 is SFDVKD in the germline V gene.

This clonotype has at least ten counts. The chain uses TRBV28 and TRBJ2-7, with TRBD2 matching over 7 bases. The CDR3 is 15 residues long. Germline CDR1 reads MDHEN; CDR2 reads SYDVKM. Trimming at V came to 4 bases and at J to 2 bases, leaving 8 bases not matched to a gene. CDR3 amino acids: CASSSGSGLTYEQYF. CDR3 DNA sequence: TGTGCCAGCAGTTCCGGCTCGGGACTAACCTACGAGCAGTACTTC.

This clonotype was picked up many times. CDR3 DNA: TGTGCCAGCACATGGGGGGGAGTCGGCAATGAGCAGTTCTTC. Translated, it gives CASTWGGVGNEQFF. V usage is TRBV28 and J usage is TRBJ2-1; 7 positions match TRBD2. The germline V gene encodes CDR1 MDHEN and CDR2 SYDVKM. J was trimmed by 6 bases and V by 7 bases; bases with no gene match: 9. This CDR3 spans 14 amino acids.

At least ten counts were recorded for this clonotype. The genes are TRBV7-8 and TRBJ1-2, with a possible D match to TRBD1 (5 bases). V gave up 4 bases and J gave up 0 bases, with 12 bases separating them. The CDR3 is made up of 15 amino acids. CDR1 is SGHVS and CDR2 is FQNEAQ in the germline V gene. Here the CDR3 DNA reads TGTGCCAGCAGCTCTTACAGGACTTCTAACTATGGCTACACCTTC. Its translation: CASSSYRTSNYGYTF.

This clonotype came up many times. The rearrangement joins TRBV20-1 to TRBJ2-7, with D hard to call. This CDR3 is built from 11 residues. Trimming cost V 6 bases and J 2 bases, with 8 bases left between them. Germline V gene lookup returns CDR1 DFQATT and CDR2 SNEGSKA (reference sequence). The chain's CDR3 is CSAKSPYEQYF. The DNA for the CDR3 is TGCAGTGCCAAAAGTCCCTACGAGCAGTACTTC.

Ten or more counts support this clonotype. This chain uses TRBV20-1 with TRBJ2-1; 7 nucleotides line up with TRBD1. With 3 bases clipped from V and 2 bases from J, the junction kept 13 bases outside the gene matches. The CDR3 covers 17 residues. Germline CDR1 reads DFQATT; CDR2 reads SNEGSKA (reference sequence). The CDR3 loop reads CSASTTGLGGAYNEQFF. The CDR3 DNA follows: TGCAGTGCTAGCACGACAGGGTTAGGTGGCGCCTACAATGAGCAGTTCTTC.

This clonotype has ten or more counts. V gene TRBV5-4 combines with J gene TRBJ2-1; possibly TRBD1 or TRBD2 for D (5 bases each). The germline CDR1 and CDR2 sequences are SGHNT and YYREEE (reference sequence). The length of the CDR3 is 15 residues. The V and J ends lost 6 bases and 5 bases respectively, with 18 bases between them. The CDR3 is CASIPGPKVDNEQFF. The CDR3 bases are TGTGCCAGCATCCCGGGACCCAAGGTTGACAATGAGCAGTTCTTC. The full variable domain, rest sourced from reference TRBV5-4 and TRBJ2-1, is ETGVTQSPTHLIKTRGQQVTLRCSSQSGHNTVSWYQQALGQGPQFIFQYYREEENGRGNFPPRFSGLQFPNYSSELNVNALELDDSALYLCASIPGPKVDNEQFFGPGTRLTVL.

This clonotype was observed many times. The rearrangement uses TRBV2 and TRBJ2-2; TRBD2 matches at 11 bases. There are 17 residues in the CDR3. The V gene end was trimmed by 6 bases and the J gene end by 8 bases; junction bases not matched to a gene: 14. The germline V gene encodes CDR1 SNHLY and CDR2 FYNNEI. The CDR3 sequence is CASRTARLAGGAGELFF. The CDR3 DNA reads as TGTGCCAGCAGAACCGCGCGTCTAGCGGGAGGAGCGGGGGAGCTGTTTTTT.

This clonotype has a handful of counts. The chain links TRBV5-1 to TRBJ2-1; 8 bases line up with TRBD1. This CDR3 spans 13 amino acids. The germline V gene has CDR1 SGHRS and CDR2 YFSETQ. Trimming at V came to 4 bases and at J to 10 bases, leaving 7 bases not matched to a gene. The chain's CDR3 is CASSAAGQGEQFF. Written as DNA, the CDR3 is TGCGCCAGCAGCGCGGCTGGACAGGGCGAGCAGTTCTTC.